This T cell receptor beta chain was recovered during a study of neurological immune-mediated disorders. Study-wide results and limits: Expansion of TCR clones was greatest in HTLV-1-associated myelopathy and smallest in multiple sclerosis, where it fell below that of healthy controls.

cDNA was made by 5'RACE with 10-nucleotide random UMIs. The authors obtained over 180 million TCR-beta sequences from 15-18 subjects per sequencing run. One entry per CDR3 protein results from TCRdb running MiXCR on the 5' RACE reads. The sample contains tens of thousands of distinct CDR3 sequences, over 9% of which appear only once. This clonotype has at least ten counts. The target antigen is unknown. The unsorted libraries were generated from a total of 2 million PBMCs, which had been stored in RNAlater at -80 C. The sample comprised PBMCs. The source is a woman in her twenties or thirties with HTLV-1-associated myelopathy (HAM/TSP).

The CDR3 loop is CASGTGRNQPQHF. As DNA, the CDR3 is TGTGCCAGCGGGACAGGACGCAATCAGCCCCAGCATTTT. The J gene is TRBJ1-5, the V gene TRBV12-3 or TRBV12-4, with 8 bases lining up with TRBD1. The CDR3 covers 13 residues. Trimming at V came to 8 bases and at J to 2 bases, leaving 2 bases not matched to a gene.